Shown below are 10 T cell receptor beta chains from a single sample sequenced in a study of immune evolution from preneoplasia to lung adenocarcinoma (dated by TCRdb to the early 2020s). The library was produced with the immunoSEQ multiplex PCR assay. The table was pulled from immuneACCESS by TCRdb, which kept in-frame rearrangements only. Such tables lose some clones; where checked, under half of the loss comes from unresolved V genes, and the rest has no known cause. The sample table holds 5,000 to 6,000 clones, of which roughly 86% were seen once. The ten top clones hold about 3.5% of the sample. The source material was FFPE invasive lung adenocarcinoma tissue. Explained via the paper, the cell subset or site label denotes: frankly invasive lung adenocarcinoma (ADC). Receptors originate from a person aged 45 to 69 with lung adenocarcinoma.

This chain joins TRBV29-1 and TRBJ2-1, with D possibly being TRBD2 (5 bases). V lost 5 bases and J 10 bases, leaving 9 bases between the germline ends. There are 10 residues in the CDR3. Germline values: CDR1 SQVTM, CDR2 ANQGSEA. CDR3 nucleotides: TGCAGCGTTTCGGGAAGGGAGCAGTTCTTC. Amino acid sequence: CSVSGREQFF.

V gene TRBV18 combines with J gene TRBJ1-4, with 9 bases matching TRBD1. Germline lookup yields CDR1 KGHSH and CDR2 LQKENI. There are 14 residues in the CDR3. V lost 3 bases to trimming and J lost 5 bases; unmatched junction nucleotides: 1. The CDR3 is CASSPTGGNEKLFF. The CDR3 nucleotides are TGTGCCAGCTCACCGACAGGGGGAAATGAAAAACTGTTTTTT.

CDR3 region: CASSFDSGGTSYEQYF. The CDR3 region has the DNA TGCGCCAGCAGCTTTGATAGCGGGGGAACTTCCTACGAGCAGTACTTC. The rearrangement links TRBV5-1 to TRBJ2-7, with TRBD2 matching 9 bases. J lost 1 base, V lost 2 bases, and 7 bases had no gene match. CDR1 SGHRS and CDR2 YFSETQ come from the germline V gene. CDR3 length equals 16 residues.

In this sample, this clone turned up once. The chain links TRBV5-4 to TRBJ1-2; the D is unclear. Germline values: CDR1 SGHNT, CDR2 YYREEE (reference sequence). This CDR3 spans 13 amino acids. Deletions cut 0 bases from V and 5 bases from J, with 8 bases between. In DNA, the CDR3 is TGTGCCAGCAGCTTGGATCGGATTTATGGCTACACCTTC. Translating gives CASSLDRIYGYTF.

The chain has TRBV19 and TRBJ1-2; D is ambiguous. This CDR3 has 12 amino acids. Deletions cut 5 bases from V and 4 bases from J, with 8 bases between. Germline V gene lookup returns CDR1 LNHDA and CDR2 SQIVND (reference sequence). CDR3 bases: TGTGCCAGTAGTTCTACCGGCTATGGCTACACCTTC. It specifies CASSSTGYGYTF.

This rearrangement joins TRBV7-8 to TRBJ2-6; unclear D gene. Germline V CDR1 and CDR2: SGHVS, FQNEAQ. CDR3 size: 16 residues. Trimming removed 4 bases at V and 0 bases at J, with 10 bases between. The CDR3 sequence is CASSSQDPSGANVLTF. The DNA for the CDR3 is TGTGCCAGCAGCTCACAAGACCCCTCTGGGGCCAACGTCCTGACTTTC.

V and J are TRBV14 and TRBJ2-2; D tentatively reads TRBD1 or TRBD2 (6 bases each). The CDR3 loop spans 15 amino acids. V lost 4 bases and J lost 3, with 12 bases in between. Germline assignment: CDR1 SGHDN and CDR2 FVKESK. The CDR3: CASSRGGLYTGELFF. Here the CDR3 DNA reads TGTGCCAGCAGCCGAGGGGGGCTGTACACCGGGGAGCTGTTTTTT.

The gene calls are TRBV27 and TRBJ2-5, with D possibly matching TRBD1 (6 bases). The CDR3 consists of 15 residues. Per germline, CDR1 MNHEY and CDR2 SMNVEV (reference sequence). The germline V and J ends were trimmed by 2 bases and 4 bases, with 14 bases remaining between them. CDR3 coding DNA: TGTGCCAGCAGTTTAAGGGCAGCCAGGGGAGAGACCCAGTACTTC. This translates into CASSLRAARGETQYF.

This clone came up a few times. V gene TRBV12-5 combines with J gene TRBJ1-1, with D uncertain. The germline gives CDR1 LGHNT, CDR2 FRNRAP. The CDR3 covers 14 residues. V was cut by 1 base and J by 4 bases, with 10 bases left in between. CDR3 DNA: TGTGCTAGTGGTTTGGCGGTAAGTGGCACTGAAGCTTTCTTT. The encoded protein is CASGLAVSGTEAFF.

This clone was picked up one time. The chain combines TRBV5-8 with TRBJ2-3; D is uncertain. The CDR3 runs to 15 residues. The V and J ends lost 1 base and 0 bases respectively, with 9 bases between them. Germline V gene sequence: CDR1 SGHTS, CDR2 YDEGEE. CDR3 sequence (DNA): TGTGCCAGCAGCTTGACTGAAGATAGCACAGATACGCAGTATTTT. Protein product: CASSLTEDSTDTQYF.